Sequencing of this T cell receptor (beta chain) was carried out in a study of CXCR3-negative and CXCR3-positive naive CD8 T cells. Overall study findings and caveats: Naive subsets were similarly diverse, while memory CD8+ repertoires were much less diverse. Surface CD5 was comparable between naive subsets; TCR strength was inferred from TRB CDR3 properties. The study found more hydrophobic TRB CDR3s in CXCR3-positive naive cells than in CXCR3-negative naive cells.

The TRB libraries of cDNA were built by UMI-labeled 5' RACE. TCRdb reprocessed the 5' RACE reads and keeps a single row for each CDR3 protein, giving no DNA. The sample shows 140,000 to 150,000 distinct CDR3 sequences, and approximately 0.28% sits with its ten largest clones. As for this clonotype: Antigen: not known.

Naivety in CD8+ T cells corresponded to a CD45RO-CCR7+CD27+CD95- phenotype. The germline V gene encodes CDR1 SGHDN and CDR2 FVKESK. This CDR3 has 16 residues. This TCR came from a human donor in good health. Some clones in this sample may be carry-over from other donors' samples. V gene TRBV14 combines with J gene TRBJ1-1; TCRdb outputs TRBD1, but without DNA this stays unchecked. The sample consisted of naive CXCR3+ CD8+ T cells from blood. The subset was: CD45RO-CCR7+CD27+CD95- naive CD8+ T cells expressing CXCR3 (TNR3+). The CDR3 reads CASSLWGQGADTEAFF.